A single T cell receptor (beta chain) is shown here with its context. Clones were read by immunoSEQ multiplex PCR, and TCRdb kept only the in-frame ones, dropping some. The data hold about 40,000 clones, with about 92% observed a single time. The data stem from a study of OX40 agonist ivuxolimab in advanced cancers. As for the study in general: Three patients showed partial responses: one hepatocellular carcinoma and two cutaneous melanoma cases.

The CDR3 length is 14 residues. The V gene's germline CDR1 is MRHNA and CDR2 SNTAGT. Trimming took 3 bases from V and 7 from J; bases not matched to a gene: 3. The rearrangement joins TRBV6-4 to TRBJ2-1; TRBD2 agrees at 10 bases. The sequence was collected from an adult with an advanced solid tumor such as melanoma, head and neck, liver or kidney cancer. The sample was CD4+ or CD8+ T cells sorted from blood, taken in a trial of the OX40 agonist ivuxolimab. CDR3 nucleotide sequence: TGTGCCAGCAGTGAAGCGGGAGGGCCAAATGAGCAGTTCTTC. Translated: CASSEAGGPNEQFF.